Listed here are 26 T cell receptor beta chains from one sample, sequenced in a study of early T cells in non-severe SARS-CoV-2 infection. TCRdb re-derived calls from the 5' RACE reads in MiXCR, one entry per CDR3 protein. The table has more than 65,000 distinct CDR3 sequences, around 15% seen once. Sequencing was done on a sample of whole blood. The receptors come from an adult who was a healthcare worker with PCR-confirmed SARS-CoV-2 infection or an uninfected control (not recorded which).

This clonotype was observed a few times. The chain carries TRBV10-3 and TRBJ2-1; 10 bases map to TRBD2. After removal of 5 bases from V and 7 bases from J, the junction contained 8 bases not matched to a gene. The CDR3 totals 15 residues. Germline CDR1 reads ENHRY; CDR2 reads SYGVKD. CDR3 DNA sequence: TGTGCCATCAGTAAAACTAGCGGGGCCAATAATGAGCAGTTCTTC. Translated, it gives CAISKTSGANNEQFF.

DNA for the CDR3: TGCAGTGCTAGAGCAAGCACCCTGCTGGGGACTGAAGCTTTCTTT. Translating it yields CSARASTLLGTEAFF. V usage is TRBV20-1 and J usage is TRBJ1-1; unclear D gene. Germline V lookup: CDR1 DFQATT, CDR2 SNEGSKA (reference sequence). Trimming stripped 1 base from V and 5 bases from J, with 17 bases between. The CDR3 extends over 15 amino acids.

The chain carries TRBV6-5 and TRBJ2-6; D is ambiguous. Trimming shortened V by 2 bases and J by 4 bases, and 12 bases separated the two germline ends. CDR3 size: 16 residues. Looked up from germline, CDR1 is MNHEY and CDR2 is SVGAGI. The CDR3 region has the DNA TGTGCCAGCAGTTACCAGGTCTACTCCGGGGCCAACGTCCTGACTTTC. Translating it yields CASSYQVYSGANVLTF.

This clonotype was seen repeatedly, ten times or more. The V gene is TRBV11-2, the J gene TRBJ2-6; D is undetermined. Per germline, CDR1 SGHAT and CDR2 FQNNGV. The CDR3 covers 19 residues. V shed 0 bases and J shed 2 bases, with 17 bases lying between them. CDR3 protein: CASSLDRVRSPPGANVLTF. In DNA form, the CDR3 reads TGTGCCAGCAGCTTAGATCGGGTCAGGTCGCCCCCTGGGGCCAACGTCCTGACTTTC.

This chain connects TRBV29-1 to TRBJ1-2, with D uncertain. CDR3 length equals 9 residues. Trimming left V 4 bases short and J 13 bases short, with 10 bases between. The germline V gene encodes CDR1 SQVTM and CDR2 ANQGSEA. CDR3 sequence reads: CSVGGSGTF. In DNA, the CDR3 is TGCAGCGTTGGTGGTTCGGGCACCTTC.

This clonotype was observed a few times. The rearrangement links TRBV7-6 to TRBJ1-2, with 7 bases that match TRBD1. CDR1 SGHVS and CDR2 FNYEAQ come from the germline V gene. J gave up 6 bases and V 5 bases, and 21 bases lay outside the gene matches. This CDR3 contains 18 residues. CDR3 sequence reads: CASSLLPGTENLPHGYTF. The DNA for the CDR3 is TGTGCCAGCAGCCTTCTCCCCGGGACAGAAAATCTCCCCCATGGCTACACCTTC.

This clonotype was seen a few times. CDR3 amino acids: CASSYSAPSSYEQYF. The CDR3 bases are TGTGCCAGCAGTTACTCAGCCCCAAGCTCCTACGAGCAGTACTTC. The V call is TRBV6-5, the J call TRBJ2-7, with D unresolved. Trimming removed 0 bases from V and 0 bases from J, with 9 bases in between. The CDR3 covers 15 residues. Germline lookup yields CDR1 MNHEY and CDR2 SVGAGI.

The sample holds a few counts of this clonotype. This chain joins TRBV18 and TRBJ2-5; 7 nucleotides match TRBD1. Germline CDR1 is KGHSH and CDR2 is LQKENI. This CDR3 has 15 residues. Germline trimming cut 1 base from V and 3 bases from J; bases unmatched to any gene: 5. CDR3 loop: CASSPRRTGEETQYF. DNA for the CDR3: TGTGCCAGCTCACCACGACGAACAGGGGAAGAGACCCAGTACTTC.

In its sample, this clonotype was seen many times. This chain connects TRBV5-1 to TRBJ1-1; perhaps TRBD1 as D (6 bases). This CDR3 comprises 15 residues. Deletions cut 0 bases from V and 4 bases from J, with 13 bases between. The V gene's germline CDR1 is SGHRS and CDR2 YFSETQ. The CDR3 DNA reads TGCGCCAGCAGCTTGGAAACAGGGTATGCCACTGAAGCTTTCTTT. Translation gives CASSLETGYATEAFF.

This clonotype was recorded many times. The chain has TRBV12-3 or TRBV12-4 and TRBJ1-1, with D unclear. CDR3 length: 14 amino acids. Trimming took 7 bases from V and 1 from J, leaving 13 bases between them. The CDR3, as DNA: TGTGCCAGCATCCCGAGCTCCTGGAACACTGAAGCTTTCTTT. The encoded protein is CASIPSSWNTEAFF.

This clonotype has a handful of counts. V is TRBV7-2 and J is TRBJ1-1, with unresolved D. There are 12 residues in the CDR3. Trimming pared 3 bases from V and 13 bases from J, leaving 15 bases between. The germline V gene encodes CDR1 SGHTA and CDR2 FQGNSA. The CDR3 DNA reads as TGTGCCAGCAGCTTTCCCAAGACCTATCTTTTCTTT. Translation gives CASSFPKTYLFF.

The chain recombines TRBV5-6 with TRBJ2-5, with D hard to call. From germline, CDR1 is SGHDT and CDR2 YYEEEE. This CDR3 contains 14 residues. V shed 0 bases and J shed 5 bases, with 11 bases lying between them. The CDR3 spells CASSLVPVGETQYF. CDR3 DNA: TGTGCCAGCAGCTTGGTCCCCGTAGGGGAGACCCAGTACTTC.

In its sample, this clonotype was seen a few times. The CDR3 sequence: CSGNSQGRTDTQYF. As DNA, the CDR3 is TGCAGTGGAAATTCGCAGGGACGCACAGATACGCAGTATTTT. V is TRBV20-1 and J is TRBJ2-3; either TRBD1 or TRBD2 may supply D (5 bases each). V was pared by 7 bases and J by 1 base, with 15 bases between. Germline CDR1 is DFQATT and CDR2 is SNEGSKA (reference sequence). The CDR3 runs to 14 residues.

This clonotype showed up just a few times. This rearrangement joins TRBV7-9 to TRBJ2-5, with TRBD2 matching over 15 bases. CDR3 size: 18 residues. Looked up from germline, CDR1 is SEHNR and CDR2 is FQNEAQ (reference sequence). V gave up 4 bases and J gave up 5 bases; unmatched junction bases: 11. CDR3 coding DNA: TGTGCCAGCAGCTACGGACTAGCGGGGGGGCCGCGTCCTGAGACCCAGTACTTC. It specifies CASSYGLAGGPRPETQYF. Full variable domain (outside the CDR3, taken from reference TRBV7-9 and TRBJ2-5): DTGVSQNPRHKITKRGQNVTFRCDPISEHNRLYWYRQTLGQGPEFLTYFQNEAQLEKSRLLSDRFSAERPKGSFSTLEIQRTEQGDSAMYLCASSYGLAGGPRPETQYFGPGTRLLVL.

V is TRBV11-1 and J is TRBJ1-1; TRBD1 matches at 7 bases. The trim removed 3 bases at V and 2 bases at J, leaving 6 bases unmatched. The CDR3 covers 15 residues. Germline CDR1 reads SGHAT; CDR2 reads FQDESV (reference sequence). CDR3: CASSLTGKSNTEAFF. CDR3 DNA sequence: TGTGCCAGCAGCTTGACAGGGAAGAGCAACACTGAAGCTTTCTTT.

The sample holds a few counts of this clonotype. The V and J genes are TRBV18 and TRBJ2-3; 8 nucleotides line up with TRBD2. Germline V gene data show CDR1 as KGHSH and CDR2 as LQKENI. The CDR3 has 15 amino acids. V lost 3 bases, J lost 5 bases, and 7 bases stayed unmatched. This CDR3 reads CASSPVGGAEDTQYF. The CDR3 coding sequence is TGTGCCAGCTCACCGGTCGGGGGGGCCGAAGATACGCAGTATTTT.

The table lists this clonotype with many counts. This chain uses TRBV20-1 with TRBJ2-1, with a weak D call TRBD2 (6 bases). Trimming removed 4 bases from V and 5 bases from J, with 12 bases in between. The CDR3 contains 13 residues. Germline CDR1 and CDR2: DFQATT and SNEGSKA (reference sequence). CDR3 in amino acids: CSANLGGDNEQFF. In DNA, the CDR3 is TGCAGTGCTAACCTCGGCGGGGACAATGAGCAGTTCTTC.

Many counts were recorded for this clonotype. V is TRBV5-1 and J is TRBJ2-6; 9 bases line up with TRBD1. Per the germline V gene, CDR1 is SGHRS and CDR2 is YFSETQ. V shed 0 bases and J 0 bases; nucleotides not matched to a gene: 7. This CDR3 has 19 amino acids. As DNA, the CDR3 is TGCGCCAGCAGCTTGGGGTCGGGGACAGGGTTCTCTGGGGCCAACGTCCTGACTTTC. Translation: CASSLGSGTGFSGANVLTF.

The chain uses TRBV9 and TRBJ1-6; TRBD1 is a possible D gene (5 bases). V lost 1 base, J lost 6 bases, and 8 bases lay in between. Germline assignment: CDR1 SGDLS and CDR2 YYNGEE. The CDR3 has 14 residues. The CDR3 nucleotides read TGTGCCAGCAGCGTACGGGGCGCTAATTCACCCCTCCACTTT. This translates into CASSVRGANSPLHF.

This clonotype was picked up many times. This chain joins TRBV7-2 and TRBJ2-4; perhaps TRBD2 as D (6 bases). V was clipped by 6 bases and J by 5 bases, with 17 bases between them. Germline CDR1 and CDR2: SGHTA and FQGNSA. This CDR3 has 15 residues. The CDR3 here is CASRHRDWAQNIQYF. Here the CDR3 DNA reads TGTGCCAGCAGACATAGGGACTGGGCTCAAAACATTCAGTACTTC.

This clonotype was observed a few times. V gene TRBV5-5 combines with J gene TRBJ2-5; perhaps TRBD1 as D (6 bases). CDR3 length equals 14 residues. CDR1 SGHKS and CDR2 YYEKEE come from the germline V gene (reference sequence). The V end was cut by 1 base, the J end by 4 bases, with 11 bases between. CDR3 amino acids: CASSLRYRAETQYF. The CDR3 DNA reads as TGTGCCAGCAGCTTGAGGTACAGGGCAGAGACCCAGTACTTC.

The chain is built from TRBV3-1 and TRBJ2-1; D possibly corresponds to TRBD2 (6 bases). From germline, CDR1 is LGHDT and CDR2 YNNKEL (reference sequence). The CDR3 has 17 amino acids. Trimming left V 4 bases short and J 9 bases short, with 25 bases between. Here the CDR3 DNA reads TGTGCCAGCAGCCTACGGGACTCCACAAGGTTTCTGGGTGAGCAGTTCTTC. Residues: CASSLRDSTRFLGEQFF.

In its sample, this clonotype was seen many times. The chain recombines TRBV5-4 with TRBJ2-2; 7 bases agree with TRBD2. The junction had 4 bases not matched to a gene; V was cut back by 3 bases and J by 5 bases. The CDR3 runs to 14 residues. Germline V gene sequence: CDR1 SGHNT, CDR2 YYREEE (reference sequence). The DNA for the CDR3 is TGTGCCAGCAGCTGGTGGGAGGGGACCGGGGAGCTGTTTTTT. Encoded protein: CASSWWEGTGELFF.

The J gene is TRBJ2-3, the V gene TRBV6-1, with D perhaps TRBD1 or TRBD2 (6 bases each). V lost 7 bases, J lost 3 bases, and 17 bases lay in between. Germline loops: CDR1 MNHNS, CDR2 SASEGT. The CDR3 spans 15 residues. The CDR3 is CASTWGAGSTDTQYF. The CDR3 nucleotides are TGTGCCAGCACCTGGGGGGCAGGAAGTACAGATACGCAGTATTTT.

The rearrangement uses TRBV6-2 or TRBV6-3 and TRBJ2-5; 10 positions agree with TRBD1. V dropped 6 bases and J dropped 5; count of bases not matched to a gene: 6. Per germline, CDR1 MNHEY and CDR2 SVGEGT. The CDR3 has 14 residues. The CDR3 bases are TGTGCCAGCAGGAAGGACAGGGGGTATGAGACCCAGTACTTC. It yields the protein CASRKDRGYETQYF.

This clonotype was observed a handful of times. The gene calls are TRBV15 and TRBJ1-1; D remains ambiguous. The germline V gene encodes CDR1 LNHNV and CDR2 YYDKDF (reference sequence). Trimming stripped 1 base from V and 3 bases from J, with 6 bases between. The CDR3 length is 13 residues. CDR3 loop: CATSRGVYTEAFF. CDR3 nucleotides: TGTGCCACCAGCAGAGGGGTTTACACTGAAGCTTTCTTT.